This T cell receptor beta chain was observed in a study of cytomegalovirus exposure and HLA in healthy donors. Study-wide results and caveats: Apparent HLA restriction characterized most CMV-associated TCR beta chains in a later analysis.

PCR employed 60 Vbeta and 13 Jbeta primers. Sequencing used immunoSEQ multiplex PCR; TCRdb keeps in-frame clones, though not all of them. The sample contains 150,000 to 250,000 clones, about 80% of which appear only once. Germline CDR1 is MNHNS and CDR2 is SASEGT. V shed 3 bases and J shed 5 bases, with 10 bases lying between them. The CDR3 sequence is 13 residues long. Details on this clone: Its antigen is not known.

This chain connects TRBV6-1 to TRBJ1-1; D perhaps matches TRBD1 (6 bases). Sequencing input: PBMCs. This TCR was sampled from a man in his thirties or forties in good health and CMV-seronegative. CDR3 residues: CASSDRQGTEAFF. The DNA of the CDR3 is TGTGCCAGCAGTGACCGGCAGGGGACTGAAGCTTTCTTT.